This TCR beta chain derives from a study of blood T cell repertoires in COVID-19 (dated by TCRdb to about 2020). Regarding the research as a whole: Collaborator samples came from the United States, Italy and Spain and covered acute and convalescent phases of COVID-19. The material from the prospective study consisted of cDNA or gDNA derived from T cells, B-cell-depleted T cells, or PBMCs. The dataset comprised deeply sampled blood TCRbeta repertoires from subjects exposed to, actively infected with, or recovered from COVID-19. Where available, HLA class I and class II types were taken from metadata supplied by the sample provider and were not determined by assay-based typing. A freely available public database, intended as a resource for researchers studying the immune response to SARS-CoV-2, is where the repertoires were released. Nearly every sample came with metadata listing a de-identified subject ID, COVID-19 status, age in years and sex. Samples were obtained from the ongoing ImmuneRACE study (first 160 participants) and from 1,200 or so subjects provided by 6 global collaborators.

Concerning this clone: Its antigen remains undetermined. Base-call qualities are not available, and no considerably larger clone is one nucleotide away.

V sheds 8 bases and J sheds 0 bases, leaving 14 bases between their ends. CDR1 and CDR2 are read off the germline V gene as SGHTA and FQGNSA. The CDR3 measures 15 amino acids from cysteine to phenylalanine. Kept here is only the CDR3 DNA, which spans 45 bases and is read in frame from base 1. TCRbeta CDR3 regions were amplified from genomic DNA using the immunoSEQ Assay, a bias-controlled multiplex PCR. In the authors' own workflow: The number of nucleated cells in each sample was estimated by amplification of reference gene primers within the assay. To quantify the absolute abundance of each unique TCRbeta CDR3 rearrangement, sequence reads were collapsed and filtered. For each sample, productive Simpson clonality was calculated as the square root of Simpson's diversity index across productive rearrangements. TCRdb re-hosts the immuneACCESS table, in-frame sequences only. Its copies lack some clones; in the studies checked, an unresolved V gene accounts for under half of them, and the cause for the rest is not known. The D gene and trimming were derived from the DNA, and the V and J assignments and clone size from that table. The sample data list about 80,000 clones, and roughly 85% of these were observed just once. 9.6% of the sample rests with the top ten.

What the study reported, not specific to this receptor: The amount of clinical and demographic metadata varied by source and participant and was provided uncurated.

One collaborating source in Seattle enrolled patients during active infection and followed them longitudinally through the course of disease. Collaborating institutions collected whole blood in K2EDTA tubes following their own protocols. Collaborator samples were shipped for TCRbeta analysis as frozen whole blood, isolated PBMCs, or DNA extracted from either sample type. Sequenced sample: peripheral blood. The rearranged chain carries TRBV7-2 and TRBJ2-1; D gene: possibly TRBD1, on 6 matching bases. The TCR comes from a man aged 45 to 65 with COVID-19, enrolled during active disease. The bases are TGTGCCAGCGGCGACAGGCTAGGCTCCTACAATGAGCAGTTCTTC. Its protein reads: CASGDRLGSYNEQFF. The CDR3, completed at both ends by the reference TRBV7-2 and TRBJ2-1 genes, gives the full variable domain GAGVSQSPSNKVTEKGKDVELRCDPISGHTALYWYRQSLGQGLEFLIYFQGNSAPDKSGLPSDRFSAERTGGSVSTLTIQRTQQEDSAVYLCASGDRLGSYNEQFFGPGTRLTVL.